This T cell receptor beta chain is from a study of OX40 agonist ivuxolimab in advanced cancers. Study context: Dose-escalation patients had hepatocellular carcinoma, melanoma, renal cell or head and neck cancer. Overall study results and limits: What antigens the expanded peripheral T cells recognized was never established.

Patients with a history of autoimmune disease or on systemic immunosuppression were excluded. Trimming shortened V by 6 bases and J by 3 bases, and 11 bases separated the two germline ends. The CDR3 loop spans 14 amino acids. Germline values: CDR1 SGHNT, CDR2 YENEEA. On this clone: Its target is unknown.

The table came from immunoSEQ multiplex PCR; TCRdb's copy has only in-frame clones and leaves some out. The sample includes tens of thousands of clones, around four fifths of them seen just once. The chain combines TRBV11-3 with TRBJ2-2; possible D gene TRBD1, 6 bases. The clonotype comes from an adult with an advanced solid tumor such as melanoma, head and neck, liver or kidney cancer. Source: CD4+ or CD8+ T cells sorted from blood, taken in a trial of the OX40 agonist ivuxolimab. The DNA for the CDR3 is TGTGCCAGCAGACTAGGGGGAGACACCGGGGAGCTGTTTTTT. Translation gives CASRLGGDTGELFF.